The table lists the clone carrying this TCR beta chain with a count of one. The data belong to a study of blood T cell repertoires in COVID-19. Looking at the study overall: Specimens from acute and convalescent COVID-19 originated in the United States, Italy and Spain.

In the study's own analysis: Amplification with reference gene primers provided the estimates of nucleated cell counts. Measured with immunoSEQ multiplex PCR; TCRdb has only the in-frame clones, and not every one. V and J calls and clone size are given by that table; D and trimming were obtained from the DNA. The table has approximately 160,000 clones, under 85% seen once; the top ten hold roughly 3.5%. Trimming took off 2 bases at V and 3 bases at J, with 10 bases between the two ends. The germline gives CDR1 SGDLS, CDR2 YYNGEE. This CDR3 has 14 amino acids. This rearrangement joins TRBV9 to TRBJ2-3; no clear D. This TCR came from a woman older than 75 with acute or convalescent COVID-19. Sample: peripheral blood. The CDR3 coding sequence is TGTGCCAGCAGCGTCCTAGGTAGAACAGATACGCAGTATTTT. It codes for CASSVLGRTDTQYF.